This T cell receptor beta chain was captured by sequencing in a study of CD8 T cells in Susac syndrome. Trimming pared 6 bases from V and 8 bases from J, leaving 11 bases between. CDR1 is ENHRY, CDR2 SYGVKD, per germline. The CDR3 length is 13 residues. Random hexamers primed reverse transcription of about 0.45 to 1 ug RNA. MiXCR was run by TCRdb on the immunoSEQ multiplex PCR reads, yielding one entry per CDR3 protein. The table lists 150,000 or so distinct CDR3 sequences, roughly 95% of them singletons, with around 0.12% in the top ten. V gene TRBV10-3 combines with J gene TRBJ1-6; a possible D gene is TRBD1 (5 bases). The sequence came from a human donor with Susac syndrome. The specimen sequenced was CD4+ T cells from PBMCs. The CDR3, as DNA: TGTGCCATCAGAACAGGAGAACATTCACCCCTCCACTTT. The encoded protein is CAIRTGEHSPLHF.